This is a list of T cell receptor beta chains from one sample in a study of T cells in Graves' hyperthyroidism and ophthalmopathy. TCRdb re-called the multiplex PCR reads with MiXCR, one entry per CDR3 protein. The table records some 760,000 distinct CDR3 sequences, approximately 15% of them present only once. Sequenced material: blood. The receptors shown here come from a woman between 18 and 29 years old with Graves' hyperthyroidism. CDR3s include the opening cysteine and the closing phenylalanine or tryptophan. D genes are given only for firm matches. Clone size appears in some rows only: once, few, many, or a class for an expanded clone.

J: TRBJ1-6; size: many; V: TRBV28; D: .; DNA: TGTGCCAGCAGTCCCCCTATGGGGATTAGCTCCTATAATTCACCCCTCCACTTT; CDR3: CASSPPMGISSYNSPLHF
J: TRBJ2-7; size: many; V: TRBV5-1; D: .; DNA: TGTGCCAGCAGCTTAGAAGCCGGTGGCTCCTACGAGCAGTACTTC; CDR3: CASSLEAGGSYEQYF
J: TRBJ2-1; size: .; V: TRBV7-3; D: TRBD2; DNA: TGTGCCAGCAGCGTCGGGAGGACCACTAACAATGAGCAGTTCTTC; CDR3: CASSVGRTTNNEQFF
J: TRBJ2-1; size: .; V: TRBV7-2; D: .; DNA: TGTGCCAGCAGCTCGAGGGTGGTGGCATACAATGAGCAGTTCTTC; CDR3: CASSSRVVAYNEQFF
J: TRBJ2-1; size: many; V: TRBV20-1; D: TRBD1; DNA: TGCAGTGCTGACTCGGGACAGGGGGATCGGAATGAGCAGTTCTTC; CDR3: CSADSGQGDRNEQFF
J: TRBJ1-2; size: many; V: TRBV6-1; D: TRBD1; DNA: TGTGCCAGCTATACCCACTATGAGGGGGCTCTGACCTATGGCTACACCTTC; CDR3: CASYTHYEGALTYGYTF
J: TRBJ2-7; size: .; V: TRBV20-1; D: .; DNA: TGCAGTGCGGAGGGGACCGGCTACGAGCAGTACTTC; CDR3: CSAEGTGYEQYF
J: TRBJ2-7; size: .; V: TRBV4-3; D: TRBD2; DNA: TGCGCCAGCAGCCAGAAACTAGCGTCGGACTCCCACTACGAGCAGTACTTC; CDR3: CASSQKLASDSHYEQYF
J: TRBJ2-3; size: few; V: TRBV27; D: .; DNA: TGTGCCAGCATGGATTTTCCACGGACTAGCACAGATACGCAGTATTTT; CDR3: CASMDFPRTSTDTQYF
J: TRBJ2-1; size: .; V: TRBV20-1; D: .; DNA: TGCAGTGTATCGGACTGGCGGGCTTACAATGAGCAGTTCTTC; CDR3: CSVSDWRAYNEQFF
J: TRBJ2-4; size: many; V: TRBV12-3/TRBV12-4; D: .; DNA: TGTGCCAGCAGTGATCAGGAAGCCAAAAACATTCAGTACTTC; CDR3: CASSDQEAKNIQYF
J: TRBJ2-1; size: many; V: TRBV30; D: .; DNA: TGTGCCTGGAGGATCTCAGCTGTAAATTACAATGAGCAGTTCTTC; CDR3: CAWRISAVNYNEQFF
J: TRBJ1-5; size: few; V: TRBV6-1; D: .; DNA: TGTGCCAGCTCCGCGAATCCTAGCAATCAGCCCCAGCATTTT; CDR3: CASSANPSNQPQHF
J: TRBJ2-3; size: many; V: TRBV28; D: .; DNA: TGTGCCAGCAGTTTAACGGGACTGCAGGATACGCAGTATTTT; CDR3: CASSLTGLQDTQYF
J: TRBJ1-1; size: few; V: TRBV19; D: .; DNA: TGTGCCAGTACCCCTAGGGCCCCACAGGGAGCTGCGAACACTGAAGCTTTCTTT; CDR3: CASTPRAPQGAANTEAFF
J: TRBJ1-3; size: many; V: TRBV6-1; D: .; DNA: TGTGCCAGCAGTGTATCAGTATCCTCTGGAAACACCATATATTTT; CDR3: CASSVSVSSGNTIYF